The T cell receptor (beta chain) described here comes from a study of cytomegalovirus exposure and HLA in healthy donors. Study-wide results and limits: The classifier reportedly diagnosed cytomegalovirus status with high sensitivity and specificity. The majority of TCR sequences were rare, yet some public TCRs appeared in many donors.

Profiling relied on immunoSEQ multiplex PCR, and the TCRdb table lists in-frame clones only, not all of them. The sample has about 330,000 clones, approximately 86% seen once. In the case of this clone: Its specificity is unknown.

Sequences were obtained from PBMCs. The TCR sequence derives from a woman aged 30 to 39 in good health and CMV-seropositive.

The CDR3 DNA follows: TGTGCCAGTAGTATTTCAGGACAGGGATCAGAGACCCAGTACTTC. Protein product: CASSISGQGSETQYF. The V and J genes are TRBV19 and TRBJ2-5, with 8 positions matching TRBD1. Germline values: CDR1 LNHDA, CDR2 SQIVND (reference sequence). V was pared by 3 bases and J by 4 bases, with 7 bases of the junction left unmatched. This CDR3 spans 15 amino acids.